This T cell receptor beta chain originates from a study of TIL therapy for anti-PD-1-resistant metastatic lung cancer. On the study more broadly: Median patient age was almost 55, ranging roughly 38-85 years.

Germline CDR1 is WNHNN and CDR2 is SYGVQD (reference sequence). The CDR3 runs 17 residues. V lost 2 bases to trimming and J lost 0 bases, with 15 bases between them. Sequencing used immunoSEQ v3. Assay: immunoSEQ multiplex PCR; the TCRdb copy retains only in-frame clones and omits some. The sample includes some 60,000 clones, roughly 80% of them seen just once. Time point in this sample: pre-treatment sample, taken before nivolumab and TIL therapy. The sequence derives from a person aged 25-79 years with non-small cell lung cancer. The sample consisted of blood, taken at baseline. This sequence joins TRBV10-1 and TRBJ2-3; possibly TRBD1 for D (8 bases). DNA of the CDR3: TGCGCCAGCAGTGAGGGACAGGGCGGGGGTAGCACAGATACGCAGTATTTT. Its protein product is CASSEGQGGGSTDTQYF.